This T cell receptor (beta chain) stems from a study of shared clonotypes between healthy human individuals. Study-wide results and caveats: Lower generation probabilities were found for non-shared clonotypes than for those shared by all four donors.

Only in-frame clones appear in the TCRdb table, and some are missing; sequencing was by immunoSEQ multiplex PCR. The data show 2 million to 2.5 million clones, under 95% seen once. The naive CD8 fraction comprised CD45RO-negative cells positively selected for CCR7 and excluded terminally differentiated effector memory CD45RA+ cells. As regards this clone: Its target is unknown.

This CDR3 region has 13 residues. Germline V gene lookup returns CDR1 LGHNT and CDR2 FRNRAP. J gave up 4 bases and V 6 bases, and 3 bases lay outside the gene matches. The rearrangement uses TRBV12-5 and TRBJ2-1; 7 bases align to TRBD1. This clonotype originated in a man aged 18 to 30 in good health. Some clones in this sample may be carry-over from other donors' samples. The specimen sequenced was naive CD8+ T cells from PBMCs. The CDR3 here is CASGRQGYNEQFF. In nucleotides, the CDR3 is TGTGCTAGTGGCCGACAGGGATACAATGAGCAGTTCTTC. The full variable domain, with the rest looked up from reference TRBV12-5 and TRBJ2-1, is DARVTQTPRHKVTEMGQEVTMRCQPILGHNTVFWYRQTMMQGLELLAYFRNRAPLDDSGMPKDRFSAEMPDATLATLKIQPSEPRDSAVYFCASGRQGYNEQFFGPGTRLTVL.